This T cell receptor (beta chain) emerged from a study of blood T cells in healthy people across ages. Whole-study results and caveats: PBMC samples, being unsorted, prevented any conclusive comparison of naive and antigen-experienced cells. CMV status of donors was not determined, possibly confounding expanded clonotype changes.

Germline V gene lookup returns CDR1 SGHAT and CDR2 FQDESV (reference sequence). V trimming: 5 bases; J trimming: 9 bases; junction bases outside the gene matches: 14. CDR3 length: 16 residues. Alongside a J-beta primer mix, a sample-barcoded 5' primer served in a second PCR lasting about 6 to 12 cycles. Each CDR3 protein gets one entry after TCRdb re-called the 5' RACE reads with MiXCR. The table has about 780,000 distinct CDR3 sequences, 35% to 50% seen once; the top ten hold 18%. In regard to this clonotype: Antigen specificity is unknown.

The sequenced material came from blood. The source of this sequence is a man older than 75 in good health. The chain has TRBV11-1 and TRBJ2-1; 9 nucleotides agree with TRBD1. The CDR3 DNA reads TGTGCCAGCAGCGCGACCGGGACAGGGACGTTGGGTGAGCAGTTCTTC. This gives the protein CASSATGTGTLGEQFF. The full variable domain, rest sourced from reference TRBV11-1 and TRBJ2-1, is EAEVAQSPRYKITEKSQAVAFWCDPISGHATLYWYRQILGQGPELLVQFQDESVVDDSQLPKDRFSAERLKGVDSTLKIQPAELGDSAMYLCASSATGTGTLGEQFFGPGTRLTVL.